The text below deals with one T cell receptor beta chain. As yet, its antigen is unknown. The data stem from a study of T cells in localized non-small cell lung cancer. Study-wide findings and caveats: Detection in adjacent lung was observed for a median around 50 of the top 100 tumor clones.

Sequenced by immunoSEQ multiplex PCR; TCRdb stores in-frame clones only, minus some. Of about 82,000 clones listed, roughly 75% were seen once; the top ten hold roughly 19%. This sequence originates from a man aged 40-75 years with stage II squamous cell lung carcinoma. The sample was PBMCs, taken before any cancer treatment.

The CDR3 loop is CASSLKGINTGELFF. The CDR3 bases are TGTGCCAGCAGCTTAAAAGGGATTAACACCGGGGAGCTGTTTTTT. V gene TRBV7-2 combines with J gene TRBJ2-2, with D unresolved. The V gene lost 2 bases and the J gene lost 2 bases, with 9 bases spanning the gap. The germline V gene has CDR1 SGHTA and CDR2 FQGNSA. The CDR3 is made up of 15 amino acids. Drawing the rest from reference TRBV7-2 and TRBJ2-2, the complete variable domain is GAGVSQSPSNKVTEKGKDVELRCDPISGHTALYWYRQSLGQGLEFLIYFQGNSAPDKSGLPSDRFSAERTGGSVSTLTIQRTQQEDSAVYLCASSLKGINTGELFFGEGSRLTVL.